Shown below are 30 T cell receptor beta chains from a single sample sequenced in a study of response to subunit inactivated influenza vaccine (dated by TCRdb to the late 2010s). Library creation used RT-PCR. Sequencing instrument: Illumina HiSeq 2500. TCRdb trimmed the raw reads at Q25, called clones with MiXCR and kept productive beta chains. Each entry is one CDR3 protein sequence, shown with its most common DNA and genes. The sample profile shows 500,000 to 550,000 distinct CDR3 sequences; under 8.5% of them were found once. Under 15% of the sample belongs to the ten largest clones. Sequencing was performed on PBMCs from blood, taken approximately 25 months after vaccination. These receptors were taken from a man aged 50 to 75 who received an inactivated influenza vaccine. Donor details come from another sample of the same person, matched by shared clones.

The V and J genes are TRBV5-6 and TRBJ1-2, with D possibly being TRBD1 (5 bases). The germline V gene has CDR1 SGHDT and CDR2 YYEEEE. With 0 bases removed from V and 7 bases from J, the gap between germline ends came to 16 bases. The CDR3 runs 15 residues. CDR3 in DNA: TGTGCCAGCAGCTTGGGCCTAGGCAGGGCCGGTGGCTACACCTTC. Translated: CASSLGLGRAGGYTF.

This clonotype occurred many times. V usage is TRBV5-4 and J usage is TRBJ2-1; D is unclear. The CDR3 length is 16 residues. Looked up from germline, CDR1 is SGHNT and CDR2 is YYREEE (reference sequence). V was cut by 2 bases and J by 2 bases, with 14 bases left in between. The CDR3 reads CASSFYLSLPYNEQFF. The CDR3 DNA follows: TGTGCCAGCAGCTTTTATCTGTCCTTGCCCTACAATGAGCAGTTCTTC.

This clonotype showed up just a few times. The CDR3 coding sequence is TGTGCCATCGCCAATACTAACAGGGATCAGCCCCAGCATTTT. Protein: CAIANTNRDQPQHF. The chain recombines TRBV10-3 with TRBJ1-5, with a possible D match to TRBD1 (6 bases). With 8 bases removed from V and 5 bases from J, the gap between germline ends came to 16 bases. Germline-derived CDR1 and CDR2 are ENHRY and SYGVKD. This CDR3 comprises 14 residues.

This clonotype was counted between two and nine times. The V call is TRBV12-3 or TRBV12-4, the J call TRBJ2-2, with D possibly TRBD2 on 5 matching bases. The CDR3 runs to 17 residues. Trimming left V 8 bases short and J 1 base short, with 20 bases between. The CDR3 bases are TGTGCCAGCCCCCTGAAAGAGTCCGGGGTGAACACCGGGGAGCTGTTTTTT. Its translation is CASPLKESGVNTGELFF.

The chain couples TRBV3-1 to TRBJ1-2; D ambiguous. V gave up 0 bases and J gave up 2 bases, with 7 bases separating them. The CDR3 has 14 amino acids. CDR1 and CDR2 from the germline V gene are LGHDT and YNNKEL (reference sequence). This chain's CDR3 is CASSQDVRNYGYTF. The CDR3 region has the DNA TGTGCCAGCAGCCAAGACGTCAGAAACTATGGCTACACCTTC. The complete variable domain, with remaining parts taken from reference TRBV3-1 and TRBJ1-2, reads DTAVSQTPKYLVTQMGNDKSIKCEQNLGHDTMYWYKQDSKKFLKIMFSYNNKELIINETVPNRFSPKSPDKAHLNLHINSLELGDSAVYFCASSQDVRNYGYTFGSGTRLTVV.

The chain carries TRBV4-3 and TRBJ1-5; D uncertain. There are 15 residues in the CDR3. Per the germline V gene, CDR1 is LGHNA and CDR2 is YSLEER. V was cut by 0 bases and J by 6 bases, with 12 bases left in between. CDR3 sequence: CASSQDLTGFQPQHF. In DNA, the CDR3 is TGCGCCAGCAGCCAAGACTTGACGGGCTTTCAGCCCCAGCATTTT.

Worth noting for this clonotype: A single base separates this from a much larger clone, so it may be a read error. CDR3 in DNA: TGTGCCACCAGCACAGACCCGGCTCAGCCCCAGCATTTT. Translated, it gives CATSTDPAQPQHF. J is TRBJ1-5 and V is TRBV15; D unclear. V lost 4 bases to trimming and J lost 6 bases, with 10 bases between them. Looked up from germline, CDR1 is LNHNV and CDR2 is YYDKDF (reference sequence). This CDR3 has 13 amino acids.

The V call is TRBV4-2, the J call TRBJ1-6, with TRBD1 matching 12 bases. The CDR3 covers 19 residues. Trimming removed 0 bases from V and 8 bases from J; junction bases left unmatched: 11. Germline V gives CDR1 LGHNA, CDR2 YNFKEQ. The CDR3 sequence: CASSQEVRDRGRVDSPLHF. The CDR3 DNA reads TGTGCCAGCAGCCAAGAAGTTCGGGACAGGGGGCGTGTTGATTCACCCCTCCACTTT.

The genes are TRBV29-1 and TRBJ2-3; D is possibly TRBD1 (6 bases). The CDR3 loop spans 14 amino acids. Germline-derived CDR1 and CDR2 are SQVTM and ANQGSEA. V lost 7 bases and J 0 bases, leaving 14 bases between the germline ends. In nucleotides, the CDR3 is TGCAGCGCCGTGGACAGAGCCAGCACAGATACGCAGTATTTT. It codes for CSAVDRASTDTQYF.

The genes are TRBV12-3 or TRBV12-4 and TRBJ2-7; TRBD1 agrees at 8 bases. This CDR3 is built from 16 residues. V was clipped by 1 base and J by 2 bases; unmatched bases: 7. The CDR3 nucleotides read TGTGCCAGCAGTTTAGAGGGACAGGTTGGGACCTACGAGCAGTACTTC. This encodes CASSLEGQVGTYEQYF.

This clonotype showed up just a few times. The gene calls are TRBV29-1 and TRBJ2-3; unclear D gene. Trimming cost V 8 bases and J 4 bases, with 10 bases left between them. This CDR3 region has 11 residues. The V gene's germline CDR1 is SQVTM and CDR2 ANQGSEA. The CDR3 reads CSPADPDTQYF. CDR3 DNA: TGCAGCCCCGCGGACCCAGATACGCAGTATTTT.

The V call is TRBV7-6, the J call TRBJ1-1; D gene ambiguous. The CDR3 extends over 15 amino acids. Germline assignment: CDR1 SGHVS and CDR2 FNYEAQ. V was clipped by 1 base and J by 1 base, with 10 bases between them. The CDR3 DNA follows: TGTGCCAGCAGCTTAGGTATGGGTTCGAACACTGAAGCTTTCTTT. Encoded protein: CASSLGMGSNTEAFF.

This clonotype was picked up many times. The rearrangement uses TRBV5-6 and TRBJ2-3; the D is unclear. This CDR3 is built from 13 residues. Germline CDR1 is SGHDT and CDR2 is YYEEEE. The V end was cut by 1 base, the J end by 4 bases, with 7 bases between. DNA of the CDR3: TGTGCCAGCAGCTTGCTTCCGCCAGATACGCAGTATTTT. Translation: CASSLLPPDTQYF.

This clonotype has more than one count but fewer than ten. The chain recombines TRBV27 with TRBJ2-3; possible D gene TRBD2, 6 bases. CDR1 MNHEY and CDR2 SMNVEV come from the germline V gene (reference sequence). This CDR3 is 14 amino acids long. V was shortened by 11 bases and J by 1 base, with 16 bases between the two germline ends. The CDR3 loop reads CAGRAGRGTDTQYF. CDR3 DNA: TGTGCCGGAAGAGCGGGCCGAGGCACAGATACGCAGTATTTT.

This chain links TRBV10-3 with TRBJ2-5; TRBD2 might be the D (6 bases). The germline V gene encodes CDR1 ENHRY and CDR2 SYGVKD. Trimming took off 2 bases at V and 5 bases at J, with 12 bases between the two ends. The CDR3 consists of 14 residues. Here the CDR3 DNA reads TGTGCCATCAGTGAGGGTTCGGGGAGGGAGACCCAGTACTTC. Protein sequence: CAISEGSGRETQYF.

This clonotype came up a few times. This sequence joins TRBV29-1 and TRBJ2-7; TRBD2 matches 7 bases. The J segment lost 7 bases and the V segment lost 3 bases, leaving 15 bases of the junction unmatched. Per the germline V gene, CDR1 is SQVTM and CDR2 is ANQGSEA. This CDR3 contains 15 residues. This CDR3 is CSVDQTGGQTGEQYF. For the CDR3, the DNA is TGCAGCGTTGACCAAACGGGGGGTCAAACTGGGGAGCAGTACTTC.

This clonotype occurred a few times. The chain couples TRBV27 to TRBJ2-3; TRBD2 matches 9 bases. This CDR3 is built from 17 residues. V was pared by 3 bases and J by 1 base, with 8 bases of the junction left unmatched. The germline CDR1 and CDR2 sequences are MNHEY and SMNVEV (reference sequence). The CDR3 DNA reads TGTGCCAGCAGTTTCGTGGGACTAGCACGGGGCACAGATACGCAGTATTTT. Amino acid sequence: CASSFVGLARGTDTQYF.

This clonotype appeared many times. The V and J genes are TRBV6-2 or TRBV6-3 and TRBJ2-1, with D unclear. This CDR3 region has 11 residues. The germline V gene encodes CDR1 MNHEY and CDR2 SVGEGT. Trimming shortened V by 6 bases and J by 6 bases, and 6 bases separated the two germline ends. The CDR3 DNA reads TGTGCCAGCAGCCGCACCAATGAGCAGTTCTTC. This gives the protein CASSRTNEQFF.

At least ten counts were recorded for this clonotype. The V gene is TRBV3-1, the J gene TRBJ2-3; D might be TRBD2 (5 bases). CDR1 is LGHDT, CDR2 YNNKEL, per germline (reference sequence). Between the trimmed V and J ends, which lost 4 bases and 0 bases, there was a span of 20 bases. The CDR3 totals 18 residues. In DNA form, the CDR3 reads TGTGCCAGCAGCCCCGCGGGCGCCCGTTTGGCCAGCACAGATACGCAGTATTTT. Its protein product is CASSPAGARLASTDTQYF.

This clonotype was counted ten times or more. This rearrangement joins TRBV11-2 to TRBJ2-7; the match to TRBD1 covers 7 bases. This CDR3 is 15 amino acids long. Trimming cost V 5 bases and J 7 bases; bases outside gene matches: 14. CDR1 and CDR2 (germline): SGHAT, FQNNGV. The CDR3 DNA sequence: TGTGCCAGCAGCCCAAACTCAGGGGGTTCTTGGGAGCAGTACTTC. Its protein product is CASSPNSGGSWEQYF.

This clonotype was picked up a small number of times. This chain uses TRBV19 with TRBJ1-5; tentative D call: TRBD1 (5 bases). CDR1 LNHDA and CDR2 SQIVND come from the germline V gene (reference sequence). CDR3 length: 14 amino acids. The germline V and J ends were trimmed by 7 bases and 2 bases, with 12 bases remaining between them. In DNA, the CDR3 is TGTGCCAGTAATTCAGGGCCGCGCAATCAGCCCCAGCATTTT. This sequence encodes CASNSGPRNQPQHF.

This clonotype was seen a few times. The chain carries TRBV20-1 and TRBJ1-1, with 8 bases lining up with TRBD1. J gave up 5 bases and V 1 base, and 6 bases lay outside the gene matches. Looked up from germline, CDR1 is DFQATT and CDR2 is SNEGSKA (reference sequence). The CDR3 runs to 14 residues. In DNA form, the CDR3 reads TGCAGTGCTAGAGCCCTGGACAGGGCGACTGAAGCTTTCTTT. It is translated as CSARALDRATEAFF.

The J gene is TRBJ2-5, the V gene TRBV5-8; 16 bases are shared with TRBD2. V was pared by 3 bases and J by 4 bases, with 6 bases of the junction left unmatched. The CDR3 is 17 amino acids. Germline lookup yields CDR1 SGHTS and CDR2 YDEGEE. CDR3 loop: CASSSGTSGRARETQYF. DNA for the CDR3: TGTGCCAGCAGCTCCGGGACTAGCGGGAGGGCCCGAGAGACCCAGTACTTC.

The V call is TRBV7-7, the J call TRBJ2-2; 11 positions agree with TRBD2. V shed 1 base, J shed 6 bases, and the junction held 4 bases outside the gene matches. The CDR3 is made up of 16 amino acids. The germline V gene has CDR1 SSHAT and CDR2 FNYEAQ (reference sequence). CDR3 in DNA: TGTGCCAGCAGCTTAGGACTAGCGGGAAAGGCCGGGGAGCTGTTTTTT. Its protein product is CASSLGLAGKAGELFF.

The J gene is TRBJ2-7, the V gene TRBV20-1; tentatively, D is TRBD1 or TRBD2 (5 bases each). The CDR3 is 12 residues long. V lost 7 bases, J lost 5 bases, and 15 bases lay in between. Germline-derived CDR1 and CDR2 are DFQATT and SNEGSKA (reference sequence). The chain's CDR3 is CSGGRAFNEQYF. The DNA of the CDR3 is TGCAGTGGGGGACGGGCATTCAACGAGCAGTACTTC.

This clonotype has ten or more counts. CDR3 in amino acids: CASSQDPQGAVYGYTF. CDR3 sequence (DNA): TGCGCCAGCAGCCAAGATCCCCAGGGGGCCGTCTATGGCTACACCTTC. This rearrangement joins TRBV4-1 to TRBJ1-2; 8 positions match TRBD1. Trimming at V came to 0 bases and at J to 4 bases, leaving 7 bases not matched to a gene. Germline V CDR1 and CDR2: MGHRA, YSYEKL. This CDR3 contains 16 residues.

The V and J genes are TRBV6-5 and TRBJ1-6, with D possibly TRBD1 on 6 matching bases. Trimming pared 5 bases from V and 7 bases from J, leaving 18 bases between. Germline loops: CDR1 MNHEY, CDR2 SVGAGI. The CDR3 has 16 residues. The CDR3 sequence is CASSILQGWGNSPLHF. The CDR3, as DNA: TGTGCCAGCAGTATACTACAGGGATGGGGGAATTCACCCCTCCACTTT.

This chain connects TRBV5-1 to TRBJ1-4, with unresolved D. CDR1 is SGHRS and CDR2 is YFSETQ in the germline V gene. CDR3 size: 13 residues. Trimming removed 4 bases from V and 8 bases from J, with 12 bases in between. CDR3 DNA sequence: TGCGCCAGCAGCCCGGAATACGGGGAAAAACTGTTTTTT. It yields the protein CASSPEYGEKLFF.

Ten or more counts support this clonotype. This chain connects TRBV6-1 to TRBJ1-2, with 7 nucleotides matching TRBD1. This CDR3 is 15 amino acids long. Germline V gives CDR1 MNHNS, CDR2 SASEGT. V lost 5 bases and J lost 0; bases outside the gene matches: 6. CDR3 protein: CASSRSGQSNYGYTF. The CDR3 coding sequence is TGTGCCAGCAGTCGATCGGGACAGTCTAACTATGGCTACACCTTC.

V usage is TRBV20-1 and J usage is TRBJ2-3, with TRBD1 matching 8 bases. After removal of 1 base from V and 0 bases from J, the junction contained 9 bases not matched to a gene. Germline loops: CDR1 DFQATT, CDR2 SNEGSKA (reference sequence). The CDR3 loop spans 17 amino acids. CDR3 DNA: TGCAGTGCTAGAGCTCTGGACAGGGCGTCTAGCACAGATACGCAGTATTTT. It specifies CSARALDRASSTDTQYF.